Listed here are 6 T cell receptor beta chains from one sample, sequenced in a study of memory CD4+ T cells and cytomegalovirus serostatus (dated by TCRdb to the late 2010s). Single viable CD3+CD4+CD8-CD45RO+ cells were sorted as memory CD4+ T cells on a FACSAria II. The receptor library was made with the immunoSEQ multiplex PCR assay. This is the immuneACCESS table as TCRdb keeps it, with only in-frame sequences that have V and J called. A part of the clones is gone; compared with another copy, unresolved V genes explain less than half, and the rest is unexplained. For this sample there are approximately 56,000 clones; roughly 82% appear just once. Of the sample, approximately 0.4% falls within the top ten clones. The sample was memory CD4+ T cells from blood. Source of these receptors: an adult in good health and CMV-seronegative.

This clone was observed a few times. The chain employs TRBV11-2 and TRBJ2-2; D unclear. CDR1 and CDR2 from the germline V gene are SGHAT and FQNNGV. The CDR3 contains 12 residues. Trimming stripped 8 bases from V and 2 bases from J, with 6 bases between. The CDR3 loop reads CASRVNTGELFF. In DNA, the CDR3 is TGTGCCAGCCGCGTAAACACCGGGGAGCTGTTTTTT.

The J gene is TRBJ2-5, the V gene TRBV18, with 9 bases aligning to TRBD1. V was clipped by 2 bases and J by 1 base; unmatched bases: 5. The CDR3 is 16 residues long. Germline V gene lookup returns CDR1 KGHSH and CDR2 LQKENI. CDR3 sequence reads: CASSPNRGPPQETQYF. The DNA for the CDR3 is TGTGCCAGCTCACCAAACAGGGGGCCCCCCCAAGAGACCCAGTACTTC.

The chain combines TRBV4-3 with TRBJ2-5; the D gene could be TRBD1 or TRBD2 (5 bases each). The CDR3 length is 14 residues. Germline V CDR1 and CDR2: LGHNA, YSLEER. Between the trimmed V and J ends, which lost 3 bases and 1 base, there was a span of 9 bases. The DNA for the CDR3 is TGCGCCAGCAGCCAGGGGGACGCCCAAGAGACCCAGTACTTC. Residues: CASSQGDAQETQYF.

This chain links TRBV2 with TRBJ2-7, with 10 bases lining up with TRBD1. Germline CDR1 and CDR2: SNHLY and FYNNEI. The CDR3 has 14 residues. V lost 6 bases to trimming and J lost 6 bases; unmatched junction nucleotides: 8. The CDR3 bases are TGTGCCAGCAGCCTAAGGGGGACAGGGGTCGAGCAGTACTTC. Translated, it gives CASSLRGTGVEQYF.

CDR3 sequence (DNA): TGTGCCAGCATGATTTCAGGGGCCTATGGCTACACCTTC. Translation: CASMISGAYGYTF. The V gene is TRBV6-1, the J gene TRBJ1-2; maybe TRBD1 (6 bases). The CDR3 consists of 13 residues. V shed 7 bases and J shed 4 bases, with 13 bases lying between them. CDR1 is MNHNS and CDR2 is SASEGT in the germline V gene.

As to this clone: The sample holds other DNA sequences that translate to the same CDR3. The chain links TRBV18 to TRBJ2-3, with D unresolved. Looked up from germline, CDR1 is KGHSH and CDR2 is LQKENI. Trimming removed 1 base from V and 2 bases from J, with 7 bases in between. The CDR3 is made up of 14 amino acids. CDR3 DNA sequence: TGTGCCAGCTCACCACAGGGATACACAGATACGCAGTATTTT. Encoded protein: CASSPQGYTDTQYF.